These 24 T cell receptor beta chains share one sample of origin, sequenced in a study of post-analysis software for immune sequencing data. Notes on the study in general: A handful of TRBV segments appeared more often in patients than in controls, and TRBV5-6, TRBV5-1 and TRBV20-1 were among these.

Each TCR beta cDNA library carried unique molecular identifiers. TCRdb reprocessed the PCR reads with MiXCR, giving one entry per CDR3 protein. Among almost 700,000 distinct CDR3 sequences, roughly three fifths were seen once, and the ten largest hold around 10%. These receptors have no known antigen. Sequencing was performed on blood. Receptor source: a girl aged 2-10 years with multiple sclerosis.

The rearrangement joins TRBV12-3 or TRBV12-4 to TRBJ1-2; TRBD1 is a possible D gene (5 bases). The CDR3 has 14 amino acids. Trimming removed 6 bases from V and 5 bases from J, with 16 bases in between. CDR3 protein: CASSRDLSRYGYTF. CDR3 coding DNA: TGTGCCAGCAGCCGGGACCTCTCCCGGTATGGCTACACCTTC.

The table lists this clonotype with a few counts. The V call is TRBV20-1, the J call TRBJ2-7; D not certain. The CDR3 is 13 residues long. Germline loops: CDR1 DFQATT, CDR2 SNEGSKA (reference sequence). Trimming took off 0 bases at V and 0 bases at J, with 6 bases between the two ends. The CDR3 sequence: CSARDLGSYEQYF. The CDR3 region has the DNA TGCAGTGCTAGAGATCTCGGCTCCTACGAGCAGTACTTC.

CDR3 in amino acids: CSASRGALGNEQFF. The CDR3 DNA reads TGCAGTGCTAGTCGCGGGGCCTTGGGTAATGAGCAGTTCTTC. V is TRBV20-1 and J is TRBJ2-1; perhaps TRBD2 as D (6 bases). Germline assignment: CDR1 DFQATT and CDR2 SNEGSKA (reference sequence). CDR3 length: 14 amino acids. V was trimmed by 3 bases and J by 7 bases, leaving 16 bases between them.

V and J are TRBV5-1 and TRBJ2-1, with 7 bases aligning to TRBD1. With V trimmed by 3 bases and J by 4 bases, 7 bases remained unmatched. CDR1 is SGHRS and CDR2 is YFSETQ in the germline V gene. The CDR3 has 15 amino acids. This CDR3 reads CASSSGQASYNEQFF. The CDR3 DNA reads TGCGCCAGCAGCTCCGGACAGGCTTCATACAATGAGCAGTTCTTC.

CDR3 sequence: CASSRPTYNEQFF. CDR3 coding DNA: TGTGCCAGCAGCCGCCCCACCTACAATGAGCAGTTCTTC. The chain is built from TRBV7-9 and TRBJ2-1; D uncertain. Germline CDR1 is SEHNR and CDR2 is FQNEAQ (reference sequence). V was clipped by 5 bases and J by 2 bases, with 7 bases between them. This CDR3 comprises 13 residues.

The V and J genes are TRBV10-3 and TRBJ2-6; no definite D call. Germline loops: CDR1 ENHRY, CDR2 SYGVKD. The CDR3 runs to 13 residues. V lost 10 bases to trimming and J lost 4 bases, with 11 bases between them. Here the CDR3 DNA reads TGTGCCAACGGCGGCTCGGGGGCCAACGTCCTGACTTTC. It yields the protein CANGGSGANVLTF.

This clonotype has a single count. The CDR3 DNA sequence: TGTGCCAGCAGAGGACTACCTACCTACGAGCAGTACTTC. Protein sequence: CASRGLPTYEQYF. V usage is TRBV12-3 or TRBV12-4 and J usage is TRBJ2-4, with D perhaps TRBD2 (6 bases). The DNA matches TRBJ2-7 better at its end, which makes the J call doubtful. The CDR3 has 13 amino acids.

The chain carries TRBV12-3 or TRBV12-4 and TRBJ2-1; no clear D gene. The V end was cut by 6 bases, the J end by 3 bases, with 15 bases between. The CDR3 is 15 residues long. CDR3 nucleotide sequence: TGTGCCAGCAGCCTTTCAGCGTCCCTCTACAATGAGCAGTTCTTC. Residues: CASSLSASLYNEQFF.

This chain uses TRBV3-1 with TRBJ1-6; maybe TRBD1 (5 bases). The CDR3 extends over 15 amino acids. V was shortened by 3 bases and J by 5 bases, with 11 bases between the two germline ends. CDR1 and CDR2 from the germline V gene are LGHDT and YNNKEL (reference sequence). CDR3 region: CASSHGTDNNSPLHF. In DNA form, the CDR3 reads TGTGCCAGCAGCCACGGGACGGACAATAATTCACCCCTCCACTTT. The full variable domain, completed using reference TRBV3-1 and TRBJ1-6, is DTAVSQTPKYLVTQMGNDKSIKCEQNLGHDTMYWYKQDSKKFLKIMFSYNNKELIINETVPNRFSPKSPDKAHLNLHINSLELGDSAVYFCASSHGTDNNSPLHFGNGTRLTVT.

A few counts support this clonotype. This chain uses TRBV27 with TRBJ2-1, with no clear D. Trimming removed 5 bases at V and 4 bases at J, with 21 bases between. This CDR3 is 17 amino acids long. CDR1 and CDR2 from the germline V gene are MNHEY and SMNVEV (reference sequence). CDR3: CASSPSGATDSYNEQFF. The CDR3 DNA is TGTGCCAGCAGTCCCTCGGGTGCCACAGACTCTTACAATGAGCAGTTCTTC.

V usage is TRBV12-3 or TRBV12-4 and J usage is TRBJ2-1; D possibly corresponds to TRBD1 (6 bases). CDR3 length equals 16 residues. V was cut by 0 bases and J by 8 bases, with 17 bases left in between. In DNA, the CDR3 is TGTGCCAGCAGTTTAGCGGGAGAACAGGGTAACGATGAGCAGTTCTTC. The encoded protein is CASSLAGEQGNDEQFF.

The V and J genes are TRBV4-1 and TRBJ2-7; no clear D gene. Germline loops: CDR1 MGHRA, CDR2 YSYEKL. Trimming shortened V by 5 bases and J by 0 bases, and 14 bases separated the two germline ends. The CDR3 is made up of 15 amino acids. CDR3 nucleotides: TGCGCCAGCAGCTCCCGGTGGGCAGTCTCCTACGAGCAGTACTTC. Its translation: CASSSRWAVSYEQYF.

V gene TRBV4-1 combines with J gene TRBJ1-1; 7 nucleotides align to TRBD1. Trimming cost V 1 base and J 1 base; bases outside gene matches: 9. This CDR3 spans 17 amino acids. The germline V gene encodes CDR1 MGHRA and CDR2 YSYEKL. Here the CDR3 reads CASSQVPQGGWNTEAFF. The CDR3 region has the DNA TGCGCCAGCAGCCAAGTCCCCCAGGGGGGTTGGAACACTGAAGCTTTCTTT.

This chain connects TRBV20-1 to TRBJ2-1; 7 bases match TRBD2. V shed 4 bases, J shed 2 bases, and the junction held 2 bases outside the gene matches. This CDR3 has 13 residues. The germline gives CDR1 DFQATT, CDR2 SNEGSKA (reference sequence). The CDR3 sequence: CSAKGGPYNEQFF. The CDR3 nucleotides read TGCAGTGCTAAGGGAGGGCCCTACAATGAGCAGTTCTTC.

CDR3 residues: CAISGDRNDYEQYF. CDR3 DNA sequence: TGTGCCATCAGTGGGGACAGGAACGACTACGAGCAGTACTTC. The chain recombines TRBV10-3 with TRBJ2-7; 8 bases match TRBD1. The trim removed 4 bases at V and 3 bases at J, leaving 5 bases unmatched. The germline V gene encodes CDR1 ENHRY and CDR2 SYGVKD. The CDR3 has 14 residues.

The count of this clonotype is one. V usage is TRBV6-1 and J usage is TRBJ2-1; perhaps TRBD1 as D (6 bases). Trimming shortened V by 8 bases and J by 2 bases, and 19 bases separated the two germline ends. The CDR3 sequence is 16 residues long. Germline V lookup: CDR1 MNHNS, CDR2 SASEGT. The CDR3: CASVRDTGIPYNEQFF. CDR3 coding DNA: TGTGCCAGCGTCCGGGACACAGGAATCCCCTACAATGAGCAGTTCTTC.

This clonotype was picked up a small number of times. This chain uses TRBV6-2 or TRBV6-3 with TRBJ2-7, with 10 bases that match TRBD1. The CDR3 runs to 15 residues. Trimming removed 6 bases from V and 2 bases from J; junction bases left unmatched: 7. Germline lookup yields CDR1 MNHEY and CDR2 SVGEGT. Here the CDR3 DNA reads TGTGCCAGCAGACCGGGACAGGGGCAACCCTACGAGCAGTACTTC. Translated, it gives CASRPGQGQPYEQYF.

This clonotype was found a few times. The chain couples TRBV5-1 to TRBJ2-1, with D tentatively TRBD1 or TRBD2 (5 bases each). CDR3 size: 17 residues. Germline V lookup: CDR1 SGHRS, CDR2 YFSETQ. Trimming shortened V by 8 bases and J by 0 bases, and 21 bases separated the two germline ends. CDR3 nucleotide sequence: TGCGCCAGTAGAGGGGCTAGTATTCATCGCTCCTACAATGAGCAGTTCTTC. This gives the protein CASRGASIHRSYNEQFF.

This clonotype was seen ten or more times. The CDR3 reads CASSAGGDGYYEQYF. The CDR3 bases are TGTGCCAGCAGTGCGGGGGGAGACGGCTACTACGAGCAGTACTTC. The chain links TRBV6-1 to TRBJ2-7, with 7 nucleotides matching TRBD2. The germline V gene has CDR1 MNHNS and CDR2 SASEGT. V dropped 4 bases and J dropped 3; count of bases not matched to a gene: 9. The CDR3 covers 15 residues.

This clonotype was seen just once. V is TRBV10-1 and J is TRBJ2-1; D is unclear. CDR3 length: 8 amino acids. Per the germline V gene, CDR1 is WNHNN and CDR2 is SYGVQD (reference sequence). The CDR3 here is CTKDQQFF. The CDR3 nucleotides are TGCACCAAGGACCAGCAGTTCTTC.

The rearrangement uses TRBV5-1 and TRBJ2-6; D is tentatively TRBD1 or TRBD2 (6 bases each). The CDR3 is 17 amino acids. Per germline, CDR1 SGHRS and CDR2 YFSETQ. V lost 4 bases and J lost 5, with 19 bases in between. CDR3 sequence reads: CASSPEGVVHRANVLTF. The CDR3 bases are TGCGCCAGCAGCCCGGAGGGGGTAGTCCACCGGGCCAACGTCCTGACTTTC.

This chain uses TRBV20-1 with TRBJ2-1; D may be TRBD2 (6 bases). Trimming shortened V by 1 base and J by 9 bases, and 16 bases separated the two germline ends. CDR1 DFQATT and CDR2 SNEGSKA come from the germline V gene (reference sequence). The CDR3 totals 14 residues. As DNA, the CDR3 is TGCAGTGCTAGAGTCCGCGGGGCCGTCGGTGAGCAGTTCTTC. Encoded protein: CSARVRGAVGEQFF.

This clonotype occurred a few times. As DNA, the CDR3 is TGTGCCAGCAGTTCCCACAGGGGACGAATCCGAATAGAGACCCAGTACTTC. Its translation is CASSSHRGRIRIETQYF. V and J are TRBV6-2 or TRBV6-3 and TRBJ2-5; 7 bases are a match to TRBD1. Germline CDR1 is MNHEY and CDR2 is SVGEGT. V dropped 4 bases and J dropped 4; count of bases not matched to a gene: 15. There are 17 residues in the CDR3.

Note on this clonotype: Germline and junction disagree at one end, which may indicate a read error. The genes are TRBV4-1 and TRBJ2-1; 9 bases match TRBD2. Germline loops: CDR1 MGHRA, CDR2 YSYEKL. This CDR3 is built from 17 residues. In DNA, the CDR3 is TGCGCCGGCAGCCAAGATCCTAGCGGGGTGTCCTACAATGAGCAGTTCTTC. This gives the protein CAGSQDPSGVSYNEQFF.